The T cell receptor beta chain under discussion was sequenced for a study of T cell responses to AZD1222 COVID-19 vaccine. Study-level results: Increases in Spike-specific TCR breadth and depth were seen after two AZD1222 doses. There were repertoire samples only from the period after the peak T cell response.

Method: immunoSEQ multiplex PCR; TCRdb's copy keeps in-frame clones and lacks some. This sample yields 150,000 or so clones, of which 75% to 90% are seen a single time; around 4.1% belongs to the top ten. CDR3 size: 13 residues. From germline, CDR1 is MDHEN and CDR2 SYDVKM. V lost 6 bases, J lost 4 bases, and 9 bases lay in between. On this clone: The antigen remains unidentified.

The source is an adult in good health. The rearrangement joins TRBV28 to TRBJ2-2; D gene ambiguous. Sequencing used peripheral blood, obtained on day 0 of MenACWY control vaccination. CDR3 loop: CASRGRPTGELFF. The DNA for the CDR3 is TGTGCCAGCAGGGGCCGTCCCACCGGGGAGCTGTTTTTT.